A selection of T cell receptor beta chains follows, all from one sample in a study of CD8 T cells in ankylosing spondylitis. Each CDR3 protein gets one entry after TCRdb re-called the 5' RACE reads with MiXCR. The repertoire holds 300,000 to 400,000 distinct CDR3 sequences, with 20% as singletons. The material sequenced was blood, either unsorted or a sorted T cell fraction (not recorded which). The source is a male donor with ankylosing spondylitis or in good health (not recorded which). Each CDR3 is given without its conserved first and last residue.

v_call: TRBV13
cdr3_aa: ASPPPADIQY

v_call: TRBV10-1
cdr3_aa: ASSVSSGGAQVY

v_call: TRBV29-1
cdr3_aa: SVDGGLATGELF

v_call: TRBV7-8
cdr3_aa: ASSLLGQAHF

v_call: TRBV12-3/TRBV12-4
cdr3_aa: ASSGGGISYEQY

v_call: TRBV30
cdr3_aa: AWSGWRAYEQY

v_call: TRBV4-1
cdr3_aa: ASSQVQGQGYT

v_call: TRBV9
cdr3_aa: ASSEGTGANVLT

v_call: TRBV11-2
cdr3_aa: ASSLRDRGPVAGEQF

v_call: TRBV6-5
cdr3_aa: ASSHGGGTDTQY

v_call: TRBV10-3
cdr3_aa: AISESSLTDTQY

v_call: TRBV6-1
cdr3_aa: ASSYWPAGGQRETQY

v_call: TRBV28
cdr3_aa: ASSLRDQTYNEQF

v_call: TRBV30
cdr3_aa: AWTSGNGETQY

v_call: TRBV4-1
cdr3_aa: ASSPFGGSTGELF

v_call: TRBV12-3/TRBV12-4
cdr3_aa: ASREVDSDSYEQY

v_call: TRBV6-5
cdr3_aa: ASSYSDTNSPLH

v_call: TRBV4-1
cdr3_aa: ASSPGQGWYEQY

v_call: TRBV29-1
cdr3_aa: SGRLGYEQY

v_call: TRBV12-3/TRBV12-4
cdr3_aa: ASSLAGGGQPQH

v_call: TRBV27
cdr3_aa: ASSPRDSGSIAGELF

v_call: TRBV7-3
cdr3_aa: ASSLTPTAEQETQY

v_call: TRBV11-2
cdr3_aa: ASSLSRQGKETQY

v_call: TRBV6-1
cdr3_aa: ASSDGPNTGELF

v_call: TRBV9
cdr3_aa: ASSAGGAGYNEQF

v_call: TRBV11-2
cdr3_aa: ASSYSGDSYEQY

v_call: TRBV20-1
cdr3_aa: SAPQWAPYEQY

v_call: TRBV10-2
cdr3_aa: ASSKLAGTYHGELF

v_call: TRBV2
cdr3_aa: ASMGGTLSSYEQY

v_call: TRBV10-1
cdr3_aa: AIEAGQGYEQY

v_call: TRBV5-5
cdr3_aa: ASSWGLAGATDTQY

v_call: TRBV10-3
cdr3_aa: AIAEVTGELF

v_call: TRBV6-5
cdr3_aa: ASSYTSGYEQY

v_call: TRBV11-2
cdr3_aa: ASSPIIVPDTQY

v_call: TRBV27
cdr3_aa: ASIGAGEETQY

v_call: TRBV7-9
cdr3_aa: ASSSTGSGTLDYEQY

v_call: TRBV28
cdr3_aa: ASSPRHAGANVLT

v_call: TRBV7-9
cdr3_aa: ASSSGVKADTQY

v_call: TRBV29-1
cdr3_aa: SVAHANTGELF

v_call: TRBV5-1
cdr3_aa: ASSSSRVTVGELF

v_call: TRBV6-1
cdr3_aa: ASRGDTETYEQY

v_call: TRBV12-3/TRBV12-4
cdr3_aa: ASSFWESNQPQH

v_call: TRBV12-3/TRBV12-4
cdr3_aa: ASSLPGVGETQY